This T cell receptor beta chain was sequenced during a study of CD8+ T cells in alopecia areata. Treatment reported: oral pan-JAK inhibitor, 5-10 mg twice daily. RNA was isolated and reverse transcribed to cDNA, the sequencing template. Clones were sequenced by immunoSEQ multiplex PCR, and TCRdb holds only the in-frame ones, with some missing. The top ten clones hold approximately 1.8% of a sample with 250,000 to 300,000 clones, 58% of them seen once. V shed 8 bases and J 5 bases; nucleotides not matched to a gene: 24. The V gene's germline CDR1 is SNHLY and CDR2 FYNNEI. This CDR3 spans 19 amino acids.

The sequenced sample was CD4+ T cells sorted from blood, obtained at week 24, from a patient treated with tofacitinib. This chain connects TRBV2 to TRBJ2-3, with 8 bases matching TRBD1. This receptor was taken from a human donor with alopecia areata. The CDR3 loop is CASQKERRGHLGWGDTQYF. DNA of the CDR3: TGTGCCAGCCAAAAAGAACGCAGGGGGCACCTTGGCTGGGGAGATACGCAGTATTTT.